The entry that follows covers one T cell receptor beta chain sequence. As processed by the authors: Quantification of nucleated cells was approximated via reference gene primer amplification. Clones were read by immunoSEQ multiplex PCR, and TCRdb kept only the in-frame ones, dropping some. V and J calls and clone size are those listed in that table; D and trimming were worked out from the DNA. This sample has 150,000 to 190,000 clones, with under 90% found just once. Trimming left V 5 bases short and J 11 bases short, with 13 bases between. The germline V gene encodes CDR1 SGHVS and CDR2 FQNEAQ. The CDR3 has 13 residues. These data belong to a study of blood T cell repertoires in COVID-19. For the study at large: The samples span acute and convalescent COVID-19 from the United States, Italy and Spain. T cells, B-cell-depleted T cells, or PBMCs supplied cDNA or gDNA.

The sequence came from a man in his sixties with acute or convalescent COVID-19. The source material was peripheral blood. V usage is TRBV7-8 and J usage is TRBJ2-6, with D unresolved. Written as DNA, the CDR3 is TGTGCCAGCAGCATACCCAAGGCGGACGTCCTGACTTTC. Its protein is CASSIPKADVLTF.